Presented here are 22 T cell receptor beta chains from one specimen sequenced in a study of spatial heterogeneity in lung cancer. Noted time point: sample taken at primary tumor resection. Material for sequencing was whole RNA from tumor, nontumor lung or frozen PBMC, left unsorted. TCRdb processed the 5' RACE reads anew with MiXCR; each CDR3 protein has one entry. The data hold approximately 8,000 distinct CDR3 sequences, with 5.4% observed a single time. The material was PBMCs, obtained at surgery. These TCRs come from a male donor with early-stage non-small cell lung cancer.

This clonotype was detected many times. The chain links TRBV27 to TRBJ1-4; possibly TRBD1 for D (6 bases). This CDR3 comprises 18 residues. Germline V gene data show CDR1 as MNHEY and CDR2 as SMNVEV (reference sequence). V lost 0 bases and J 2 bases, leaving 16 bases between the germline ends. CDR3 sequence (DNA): TGTGCCAGCAGTTTATCGACGTCAATTGGGGGCACTAATGAAAAACTGTTTTTT. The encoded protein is CASSLSTSIGGTNEKLFF.

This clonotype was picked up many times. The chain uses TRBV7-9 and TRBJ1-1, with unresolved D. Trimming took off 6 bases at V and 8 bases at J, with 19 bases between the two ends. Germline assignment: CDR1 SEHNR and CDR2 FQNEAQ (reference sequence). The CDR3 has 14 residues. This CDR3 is CASSDTAAAREAFF. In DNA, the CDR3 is TGTGCCAGCAGTGACACCGCGGCCGCGAGGGAAGCTTTCTTT.

For the CDR3, the DNA is TGCGCCAGCAGCCAAGATTTATGGGACAGGGACTCCTACGAGCAGTACTTC. Its protein product is CASSQDLWDRDSYEQYF. The chain carries TRBV4-1 and TRBJ2-7, with 9 bases matching TRBD1. V shed 0 bases and J 0 bases; nucleotides not matched to a gene: 6. The CDR3 covers 17 residues. The V gene's germline CDR1 is MGHRA and CDR2 YSYEKL.

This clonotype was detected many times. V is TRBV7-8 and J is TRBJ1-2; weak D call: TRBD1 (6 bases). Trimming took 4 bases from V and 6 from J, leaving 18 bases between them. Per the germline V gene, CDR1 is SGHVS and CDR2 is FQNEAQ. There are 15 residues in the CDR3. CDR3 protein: CASSSGGRGSDGYTF. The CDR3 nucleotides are TGTGCCAGCAGCTCGGGGGGCCGGGGATCGGATGGCTACACCTTC.

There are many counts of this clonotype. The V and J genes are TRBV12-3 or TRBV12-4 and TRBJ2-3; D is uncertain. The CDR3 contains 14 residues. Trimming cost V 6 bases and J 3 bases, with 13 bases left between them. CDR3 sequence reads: CASRSLWGTDTQYF. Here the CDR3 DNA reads TGTGCCAGCAGATCTTTGTGGGGAACAGATACGCAGTATTTT.

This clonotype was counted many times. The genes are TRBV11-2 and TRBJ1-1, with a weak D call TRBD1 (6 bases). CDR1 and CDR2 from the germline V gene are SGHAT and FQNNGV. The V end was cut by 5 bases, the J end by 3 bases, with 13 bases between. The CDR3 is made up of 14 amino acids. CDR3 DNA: TGTGCCAGCAGCCAAGCCGCAGGGGACACTGAAGCTTTCTTT. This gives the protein CASSQAAGDTEAFF.

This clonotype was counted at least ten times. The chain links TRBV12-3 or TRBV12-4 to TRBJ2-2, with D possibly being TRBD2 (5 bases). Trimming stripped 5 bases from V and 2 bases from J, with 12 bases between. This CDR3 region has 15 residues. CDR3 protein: CASSPRDSNTGELFF. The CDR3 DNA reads TGTGCCAGCAGTCCCCGGGATAGCAACACCGGGGAGCTGTTTTTT.

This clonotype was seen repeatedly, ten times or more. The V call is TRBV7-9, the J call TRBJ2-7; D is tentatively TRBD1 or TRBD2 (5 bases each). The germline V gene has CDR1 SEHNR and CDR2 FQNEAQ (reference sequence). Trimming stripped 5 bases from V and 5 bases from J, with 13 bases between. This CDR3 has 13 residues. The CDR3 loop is CASSTVGVDEQYF. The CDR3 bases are TGTGCCAGCAGCACCGTGGGGGTCGACGAGCAGTACTTC.

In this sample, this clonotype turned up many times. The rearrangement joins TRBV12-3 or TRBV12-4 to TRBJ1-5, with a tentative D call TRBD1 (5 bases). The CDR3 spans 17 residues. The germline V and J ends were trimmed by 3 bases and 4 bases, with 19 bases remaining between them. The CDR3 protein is CASSLAGGSWVNQPQHF. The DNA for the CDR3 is TGTGCCAGCAGTTTGGCCGGGGGGTCATGGGTTAATCAGCCCCAGCATTTT.

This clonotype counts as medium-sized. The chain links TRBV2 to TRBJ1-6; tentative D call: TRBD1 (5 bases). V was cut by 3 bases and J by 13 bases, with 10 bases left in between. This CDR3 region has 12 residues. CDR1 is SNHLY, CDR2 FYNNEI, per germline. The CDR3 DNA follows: TGTGCCAGCAGTGAGGGTTCAGGGCCCCTCCACTTT. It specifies CASSEGSGPLHF. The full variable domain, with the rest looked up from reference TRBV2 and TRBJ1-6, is EPEVTQTPSHQVTQMGQEVILRCVPISNHLYFYWYRQILGQKVEFLVSFYNNEISEKSEIFDDQFSVERPDGSNFTLKIRSTKLEDSAMYFCASSEGSGPLHFGNGTRLTVT.

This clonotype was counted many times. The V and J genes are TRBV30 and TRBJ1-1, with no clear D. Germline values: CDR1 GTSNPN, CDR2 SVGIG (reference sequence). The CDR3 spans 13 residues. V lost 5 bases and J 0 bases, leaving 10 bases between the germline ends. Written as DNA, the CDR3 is TGTGCCTGGGACCAAGGCCTGAACACTGAAGCTTTCTTT. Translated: CAWDQGLNTEAFF.

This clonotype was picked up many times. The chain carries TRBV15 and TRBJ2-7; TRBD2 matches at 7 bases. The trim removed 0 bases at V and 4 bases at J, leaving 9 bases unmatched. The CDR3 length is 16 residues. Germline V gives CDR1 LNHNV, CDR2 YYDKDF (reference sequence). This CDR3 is CATSRDRYGGRYEQYF. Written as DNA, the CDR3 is TGTGCCACCAGCAGAGATCGGTACGGGGGGAGGTACGAGCAGTACTTC. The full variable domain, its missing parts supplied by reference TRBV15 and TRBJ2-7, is DAMVIQNPRYQVTQFGKPVTLSCSQTLNHNVMYWYQQKSSQAPKLLFHYYDKDFNNEADTPDNFQSRRPNTSFCFLDIRSPGLGDTAMYLCATSRDRYGGRYEQYFGPGTRLTVT.

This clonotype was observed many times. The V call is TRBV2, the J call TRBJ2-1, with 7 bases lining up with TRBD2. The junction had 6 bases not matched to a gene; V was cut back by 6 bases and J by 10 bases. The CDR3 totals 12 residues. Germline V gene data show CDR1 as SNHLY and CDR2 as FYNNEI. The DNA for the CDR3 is TGTGCCAGCAGCGAAACTAGCGACGAGCAGTTCTTC. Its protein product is CASSETSDEQFF.

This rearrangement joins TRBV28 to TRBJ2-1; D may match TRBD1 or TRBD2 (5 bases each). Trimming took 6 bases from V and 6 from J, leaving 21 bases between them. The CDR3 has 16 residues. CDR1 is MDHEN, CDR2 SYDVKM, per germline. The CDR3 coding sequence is TGTGCCAGCAGAGCTAGCCGGGGCCATTTAAGCAATGAGCAGTTCTTC. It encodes CASRASRGHLSNEQFF. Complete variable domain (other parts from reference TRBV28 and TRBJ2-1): DVKVTQSSRYLVKRTGEKVFLECVQDMDHENMFWYRQDPGLGLRLIYFSYDVKMKEKGDIPEGYSVSREKKERFSLILESASTNQTSMYLCASRASRGHLSNEQFFGPGTRLTVL.

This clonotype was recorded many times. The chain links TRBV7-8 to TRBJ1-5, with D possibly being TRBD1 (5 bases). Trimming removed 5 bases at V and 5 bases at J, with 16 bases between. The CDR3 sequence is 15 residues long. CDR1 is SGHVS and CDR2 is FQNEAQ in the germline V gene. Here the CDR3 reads CASSRQATVDQPQHF. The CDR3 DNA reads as TGTGCCAGCAGCCGCCAAGCGACAGTCGATCAGCCCCAGCATTTT.

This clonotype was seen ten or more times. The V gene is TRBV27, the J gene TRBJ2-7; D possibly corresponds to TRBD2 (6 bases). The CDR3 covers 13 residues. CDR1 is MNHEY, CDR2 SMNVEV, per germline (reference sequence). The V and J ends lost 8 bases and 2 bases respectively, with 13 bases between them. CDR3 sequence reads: CASSGSGTYEQYF. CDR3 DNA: TGTGCCAGCTCCGGGAGCGGTACCTACGAGCAGTACTTC.

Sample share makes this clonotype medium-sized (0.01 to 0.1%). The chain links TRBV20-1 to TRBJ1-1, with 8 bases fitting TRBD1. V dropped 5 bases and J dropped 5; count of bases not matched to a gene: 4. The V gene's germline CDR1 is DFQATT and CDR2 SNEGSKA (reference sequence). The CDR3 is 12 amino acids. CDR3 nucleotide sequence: TGCAGTGCTCCGACAGGGGATACTGAAGCTTTCTTT. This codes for CSAPTGDTEAFF.

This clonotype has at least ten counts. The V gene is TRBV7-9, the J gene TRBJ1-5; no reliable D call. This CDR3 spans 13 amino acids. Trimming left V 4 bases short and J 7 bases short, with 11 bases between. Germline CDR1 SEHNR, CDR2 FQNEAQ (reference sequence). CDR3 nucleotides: TGTGCCAGCAGCTATGAGGGAGACCAGCCCCAGCATTTT. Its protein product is CASSYEGDQPQHF.

CDR3 sequence (DNA): TGTGCCAGCAGCTTCCGACAAAGCAATGAGCAGTTCTTC. It is translated as CASSFRQSNEQFF. The chain uses TRBV7-2 and TRBJ2-1; no clear D gene. The germline V and J ends were trimmed by 3 bases and 6 bases, with 9 bases remaining between them. Germline CDR1 SGHTA, CDR2 FQGNSA. There are 13 residues in the CDR3.

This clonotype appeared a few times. DNA for the CDR3: TGCAGCGTTGAAGAGGGGAGCGGGGGTTACGCCGATACGCAGTATTTT. It encodes CSVEEGSGGYADTQYF. The rearrangement links TRBV29-1 to TRBJ2-3, with 8 bases that match TRBD2. The CDR3 runs 16 residues. The V gene's germline CDR1 is SQVTM and CDR2 ANQGSEA. J lost 6 bases, V lost 0 bases, and 11 bases had no gene match.

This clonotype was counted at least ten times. This chain's CDR3 is CASSLEREQYF. The CDR3 bases are TGTGCCAGCAGTTTGGAGCGCGAGCAGTACTTC. This chain links TRBV28 with TRBJ2-7, with unresolved D. The germline gives CDR1 MDHEN, CDR2 SYDVKM. Trimming shortened V by 3 bases and J by 6 bases, and 6 bases separated the two germline ends. The CDR3 contains 11 residues.

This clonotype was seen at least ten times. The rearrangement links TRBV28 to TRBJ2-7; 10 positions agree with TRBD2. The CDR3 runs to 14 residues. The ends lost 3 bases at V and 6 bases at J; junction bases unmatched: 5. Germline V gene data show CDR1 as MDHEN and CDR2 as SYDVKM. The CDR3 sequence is CASSFVLAGVEQYF. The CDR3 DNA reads TGTGCCAGCAGTTTCGTTCTAGCGGGAGTCGAGCAGTACTTC.